The sequence of this T cell receptor (beta chain) was determined in a study of blood T cells in healthy people across ages. Together with a sample-barcoded 5' primer, a J-beta primer mix was included in a second PCR lasting about 6 to 12 cycles. TCRdb fed the 5' RACE reads into MiXCR, producing one record per CDR3 protein. The data show fewer than 2,000,000 distinct CDR3 sequences, around 36% seen once. The germline V and J ends were trimmed by 0 bases and 1 base, with 12 bases remaining between them. The germline V gene has CDR1 DFQATT and CDR2 SNEGSKA (reference sequence). The CDR3 sequence is 15 residues long. Each sample gave at least 6 million isolated PBMCs. This clonotype was picked up a small number of times.

This chain links TRBV20-1 with TRBJ1-1; D unclear. The TCR originated in a woman younger than 45 in good health. Sequenced material: blood. The CDR3 reads CSARDSQLGNTEAFF. The CDR3 DNA reads TGCAGTGCTAGAGATTCGCAGTTGGGGAACACTGAAGCTTTCTTT.